What follows are 8 T cell receptor beta chains derived from one specimen sequenced in a study of immune heterogeneity within non-small cell lung tumors. Genomic DNA from bulk tumor acted as the template, and roughly 0.55 ug was loaded per sample. Multiple biopsies spaced far apart were taken from each primary tumor during surgery. Samples came from untreated patients having curative surgery for newly diagnosed non-small cell lung cancer. A first 10-cycle multiplex round used 32 V-gene and 13 J-gene primers on TCR beta CDR3. TCRdb reprocessed the multiplex PCR reads with MiXCR, giving one entry per CDR3 protein. The data show about 22,000 distinct CDR3 sequences, with roughly 30% seen just once and 3% to 4% held by the top ten. The sequencing sample was made of lung tumor tissue. The source of these receptors is a man aged 35 to 55 with non-small cell lung cancer.

This clonotype was found a few times. The rearrangement links TRBV20-1 to TRBJ1-1; 8 nucleotides line up with TRBD1. Germline V gene sequence: CDR1 DFQATT, CDR2 SNEGSKA (reference sequence). V dropped 6 bases and J dropped 0; count of bases not matched to a gene: 6. This CDR3 is 14 amino acids long. CDR3: CSAPKGQVNTEAFF. CDR3 nucleotide sequence: TGCAGTGCCCCTAAGGGACAGGTGAACACTGAAGCTTTCTTT.

On this clonotype: A much larger clone lies a single base off, so this may be a read error. The V gene is TRBV19, the J gene TRBJ1-5; D might be TRBD1 (6 bases). This CDR3 has 16 residues. In germline, CDR1 is LNHDA, CDR2 SQIVND (reference sequence). DNA for the CDR3: TGTGACAGCCAAGATGGGGGCTTGGTCTCGGGACAGCCCCAGCATTTT. Its translation is CDSQDGGLVSGQPQHF.

This clonotype was seen ten or more times. The V gene is TRBV5-1, the J gene TRBJ2-3; 9 bases are a match to TRBD2. The CDR3 is 16 amino acids. From germline, CDR1 is SGHRS and CDR2 YFSETQ. The J segment lost 1 base and the V segment lost 5 bases, leaving 8 bases of the junction unmatched. CDR3 in DNA: TGCGCCAGCAGATCGGAAATAGCGGGAGGCACAGATACGCAGTATTTT. Encoded protein: CASRSEIAGGTDTQYF.

This clonotype is medium-sized within its sample. The V call is TRBV18, the J call TRBJ2-2; D ambiguous. Trimming left V 0 bases short and J 0 bases short, with 8 bases between. The CDR3 covers 16 residues. CDR1 is KGHSH, CDR2 LQKENI, per germline. Here the CDR3 reads CASSPPNSANTGELFF. DNA for the CDR3: TGTGCCAGCTCACCACCAAACAGCGCGAACACCGGGGAGCTGTTTTTT.

This clonotype was seen repeatedly, ten times or more. The rearrangement links TRBV2 to TRBJ2-3, with 7 bases fitting TRBD2. V dropped 1 base and J dropped 4; count of bases not matched to a gene: 5. Germline CDR1 and CDR2: SNHLY and FYNNEI. The CDR3 runs 15 residues. DNA for the CDR3: TGTGCCAGCAGTGAAGACGCTGGGGGGGCAGATACGCAGTATTTT. It yields the protein CASSEDAGGADTQYF.

This clonotype was counted ten times or more. This chain uses TRBV30 with TRBJ1-1; TRBD1 might be the D (6 bases). The V gene lost 4 bases and the J gene lost 6 bases, with 18 bases spanning the gap. The CDR3 covers 14 residues. Germline V lookup: CDR1 GTSNPN, CDR2 SVGIG (reference sequence). The CDR3 spells CAWTTVGANAEAFF. The CDR3 DNA follows: TGTGCCTGGACTACCGTGGGGGCAAACGCTGAAGCTTTCTTT.

As regards this clonotype: Just one base apart from a much larger clone, this may be a read error. This chain connects TRBV11-2 to TRBJ1-1; D is ambiguous. From germline, CDR1 is SGHAT and CDR2 FQNNGV. The CDR3 consists of 14 residues. This CDR3 is CASSARTANTEALF. CDR3 in DNA: TGTGCCAGCAGTGCCCGGACGGCGAACACTGAAGCTTTGTTT.

The chain employs TRBV9 and TRBJ2-3; 10 bases align to TRBD2. V shed 3 bases and J 5 bases; nucleotides not matched to a gene: 9. Germline V gene data show CDR1 as SGDLS and CDR2 as YYNGEE. The CDR3 runs 16 residues. CDR3 sequence reads: CASSAGSGRAGDTQYF. DNA for the CDR3: TGTGCCAGCAGCGCAGGAAGCGGGAGGGCCGGAGATACGCAGTATTTT.